This T cell receptor (beta chain) was sequenced in a study of T cell clonality in common variable immunodeficiency. Study results and caveats: Compared with controls, CVID subjects had fewer shared TCRbeta clones. Compared with healthy controls, CVID subjects showed increased TCRbeta clonality, mostly in about a third. In common variable immunodeficiency, TCR beta chains reportedly carried fewer deletions and N-nucleotide insertions.

This clone was seen a handful of times. The antigen is not known. The read is 3 residues too short to cover the CDR3 end, so that end is filled in from the germline J gene. Aged about 8 to 64 years, CVID subjects averaged about 42 years old. Caucasian heritage predominated among both patients and controls. Germline V gene sequence: CDR1 MNHNS, CDR2 SASEGT. The CDR3 runs to 14 residues. The data were produced by immunoSEQ multiplex PCR, yet TCRdb's version contains in-frame clones alone and is incomplete. Recorded here are some 20,000 clones, none singletons. The chain uses TRBV6-1 and TRBJ1-2, with a tentative D call TRBD1 (6 bases). The sequence came from a human donor with common variable immunodeficiency. Sequencing input: peripheral blood mononuclear cells. The CDR3 sequence: CASSEGAGVDGYTF. The sequenced part of the CDR3 DNA is TGTGCCAGCAGTGAAGGGGCAGGGGTAGACGGC.